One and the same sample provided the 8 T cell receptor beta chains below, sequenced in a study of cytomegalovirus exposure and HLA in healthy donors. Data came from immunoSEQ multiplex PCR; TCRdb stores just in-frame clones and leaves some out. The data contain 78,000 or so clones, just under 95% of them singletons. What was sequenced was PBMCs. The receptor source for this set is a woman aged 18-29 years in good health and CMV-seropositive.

The CDR3 loop is CASSGEQGLVTAFF. CDR3 bases: TGTGCCAGCAGTGGGGAACAGGGCCTGGTAACAGCTTTCTTT. The V call is TRBV2, the J call TRBJ1-1; a weak D match, TRBD1 (6 bases). Per germline, CDR1 SNHLY and CDR2 FYNNEI. Trimming took off 4 bases at V and 10 bases at J, with 19 bases between the two ends. The CDR3 runs 14 residues.

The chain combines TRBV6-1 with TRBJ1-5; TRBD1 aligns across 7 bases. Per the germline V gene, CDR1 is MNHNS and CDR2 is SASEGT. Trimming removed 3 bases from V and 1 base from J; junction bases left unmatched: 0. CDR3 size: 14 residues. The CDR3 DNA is TGTGCCAGCAGTGAGGGACAGAGCAATCAGCCCCAGCATTTT. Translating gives CASSEGQSNQPQHF.

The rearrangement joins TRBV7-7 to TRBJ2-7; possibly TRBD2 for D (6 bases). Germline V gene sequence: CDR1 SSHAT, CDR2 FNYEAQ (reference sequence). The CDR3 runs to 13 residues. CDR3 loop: CASATGSPYEQYF. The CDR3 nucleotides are TGTGCTAGCGCGACCGGGAGCCCCTACGAGCAGTACTTC.

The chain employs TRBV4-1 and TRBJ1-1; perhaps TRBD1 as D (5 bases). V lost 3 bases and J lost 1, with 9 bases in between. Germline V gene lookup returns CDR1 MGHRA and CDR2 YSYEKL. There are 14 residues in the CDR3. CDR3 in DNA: TGCGCCAGCAGCCATAAGACAGAGAACACTGAAGCTTTCTTT. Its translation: CASSHKTENTEAFF.

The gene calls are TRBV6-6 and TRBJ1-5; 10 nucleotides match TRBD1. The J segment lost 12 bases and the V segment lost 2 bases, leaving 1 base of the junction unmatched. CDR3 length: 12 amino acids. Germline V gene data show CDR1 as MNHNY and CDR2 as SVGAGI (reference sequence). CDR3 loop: CASSYGTGDQHF. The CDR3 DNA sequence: TGTGCCAGCAGTTACGGGACAGGGGACCAGCATTTT.

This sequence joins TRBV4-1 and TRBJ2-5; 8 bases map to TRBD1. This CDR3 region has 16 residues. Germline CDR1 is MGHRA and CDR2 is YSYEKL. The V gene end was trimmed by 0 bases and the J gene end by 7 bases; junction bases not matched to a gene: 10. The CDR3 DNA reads TGCGCCAGCAGCCAAGATCTGTGCAGGGGGCCCGGGACCCAGTACTTC. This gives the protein CASSQDLCRGPGTQYF.

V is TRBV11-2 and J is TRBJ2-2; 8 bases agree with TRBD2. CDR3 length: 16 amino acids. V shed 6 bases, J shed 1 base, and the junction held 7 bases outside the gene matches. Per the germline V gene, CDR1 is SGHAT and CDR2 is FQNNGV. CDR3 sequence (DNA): TGTGCCAGCAGGCCAATAGCGGGGTTGAACACCGGGGAGCTGTTTTTT. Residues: CASRPIAGLNTGELFF.

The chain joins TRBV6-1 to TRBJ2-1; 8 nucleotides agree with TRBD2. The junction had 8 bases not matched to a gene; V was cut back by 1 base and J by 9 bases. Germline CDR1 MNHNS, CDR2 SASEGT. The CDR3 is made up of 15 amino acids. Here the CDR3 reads CASSEGGLGWGEQFF. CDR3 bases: TGTGCCAGCAGTGAAGGGGGACTAGGATGGGGTGAGCAGTTCTTC.